This TCR beta chain was profiled in a study of T cell repertoires in cytomegalovirus infection. The wider study: As its CMV epitopes, the study selected recently identified HLA-C-restricted and well-studied HLA-B-restricted targets. CMV infection plus the matching HLA type was flagged by public TCR beta signatures. Findings and caveats of the study: Clonotype analysis showed dominance of the ex vivo response by HLA-C-restricted CMV-specific TCR beta clonotypes. Summed frequency of shared TCR beta families picked out CMV carriers who also had the relevant HLA.

Concerning this clonotype itself: Its antigen is as yet unknown.

TCRdb reanalysed the reads using MiXCR and keeps one entry per CDR3 protein. The repertoire holds approximately 1,000,000 distinct CDR3 sequences, with 30% to 40% as singletons. With 8 bases removed from V and 2 bases from J, the gap between germline ends came to 16 bases. The germline V gene has CDR1 SNHLY and CDR2 FYNNEI. The CDR3 length is 15 residues. The origin of this receptor is a human donor in good health (CMV status not recorded). Some clones in this sample may be carry-over from other donors' samples. This chain connects TRBV2 to TRBJ1-3, with TRBD1 as a possible D gene (6 bases). Sequencing was performed on cultured CD8+ T cells from PBMCs, taken from culture after CMV antigen stimulation. Written as DNA, the CDR3 is TGTGCCAGCGTTTGGCGAGAGGGGGCTGGAAACACCATATATTTT. Amino acid sequence: CASVWREGAGNTIYF.